These 3 T cell receptor beta chains came from one sample sequenced in a study of T cells after yellow fever vaccination. A single record per CDR3 protein comes from TCRdb applying MiXCR to the 5' RACE reads. Here the sample spans around 160,000 distinct CDR3 sequences, around 7.2% being singletons. This sample comprised CD4+ T cells sorted from PBMCs, obtained about 5 days after the first yellow fever vaccination. The origin of the receptors is a young man who received the YFV17D yellow fever vaccine.

This clonotype showed up many times. V gene TRBV12-3 or TRBV12-4 combines with J gene TRBJ1-4; no reliable D call. This CDR3 contains 14 residues. The V end was cut by 5 bases, the J end by 5 bases, with 12 bases between. The CDR3 DNA sequence: TGTGCCAGCAGTCCGTTGCGGACGAATGAAAAACTGTTTTTT. Amino acid sequence: CASSPLRTNEKLFF.

This clonotype has only a few counts. The V gene is TRBV12-1, the J gene TRBJ2-5. TRBV12-1 is reported as a pseudogene. This CDR3 comprises 10 residues. The CDR3 sequence is CASSFVSADF. CDR3 sequence (DNA): TGTGCCAGCAGCTTTGTGTCTGCGGACTTC.

The chain uses TRBV6-2 or TRBV6-3 and TRBJ2-2; 14 bases line up with TRBD2. Germline lookup yields CDR1 MNHEY and CDR2 SVGEGT. The CDR3 length is 20 residues. Trimming took 6 bases from V and 4 from J; bases not matched to a gene: 16. The CDR3 bases are TGTGCCAGCAGATACGCGGGACTAGCGGGGGTCTTAGTCCTCACCGGGGAGCTGTTTTTT. This translates into CASRYAGLAGVLVLTGELFF.